Reported below is one TCR beta chain. This same CDR3 is encoded by further DNA sequences in the sample. Germline loops: CDR1 MNHEY, CDR2 SVGAGI. This CDR3 contains 14 residues. The V gene lost 0 bases and the J gene lost 6 bases, with 12 bases spanning the gap. Produced via immunoSEQ multiplex PCR; TCRdb's table is partial and in-frame only. In the table there are 1.5 million to 2.5 million clones, about 95% of which are singletons. The sample originates from a study of shared clonotypes between healthy human individuals. The naive CD8 population came from CD45RO-negative cells selected for CCR7, without terminally differentiated effector memory CD45RA+ cells.

This clonotype was sampled from a young man in good health. The chain is built from TRBV6-5 and TRBJ2-7; D uncertain. Input material: naive CD8+ T cells sorted from blood. The CDR3 reads CASSYSSLAGEQYF. In DNA form, the CDR3 reads TGTGCCAGCAGTTACTCGTCACTCGCCGGCGAGCAGTACTTC.